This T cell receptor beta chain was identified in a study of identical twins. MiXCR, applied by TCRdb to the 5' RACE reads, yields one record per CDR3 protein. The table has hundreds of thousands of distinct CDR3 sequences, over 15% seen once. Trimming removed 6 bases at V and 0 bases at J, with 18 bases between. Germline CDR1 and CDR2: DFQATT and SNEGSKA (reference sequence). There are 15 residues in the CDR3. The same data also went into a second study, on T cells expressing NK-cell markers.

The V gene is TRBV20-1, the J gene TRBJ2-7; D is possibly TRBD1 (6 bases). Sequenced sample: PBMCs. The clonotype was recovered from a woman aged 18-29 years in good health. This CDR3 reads CSALRTDQVSYEQYF. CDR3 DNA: TGCAGTGCCCTTAGGACAGATCAAGTCTCCTACGAGCAGTACTTC.